Below, 4 T cell receptor beta chains from the same sample are listed, as sequenced in a study of T cells expressing NK-cell markers. TCRdb re-analyzed the 5' RACE reads; it lists each CDR3 protein once, without DNA. This sample carries tens of thousands of distinct CDR3 sequences, with 50% to 75% going to the ten biggest clones. The sequenced sample was blood T cells: a sorted CD56 or NKG2C T cell subset, CD4+ or CD8+ T cells, or bulk PBMC T cells (not recorded which). Receptors originate from a woman between 18 and 69 years old in good health.

This chain joins TRBV5-1 and TRBJ2-2; TCRdb's D call of TRBD1 is untestable without DNA. CDR1 is SGHRS and CDR2 is YFSETQ in the germline V gene. This CDR3 comprises 15 residues. The CDR3 loop is CASSLVRENTGELFF. The full variable domain, in which reference TRBV5-1 and TRBJ2-2 provide the parts outside the CDR3, is KAGVTQTPRYLIKTRGQQVTLSCSPISGHRSVSWYQQTPGQGLQFLFEYFSETQRNKGNFPGRFSGRQFSNSRSEMNVSTLELGDSALYLCASSLVRENTGELFFGEGSRLTVL.

The V call is TRBV5-1, the J call TRBJ2-6; lacking DNA, the TRBD1 call made by TCRdb goes unchecked. There are 17 residues in the CDR3. CDR1 and CDR2 (germline): SGHRS, YFSETQ. This CDR3 reads CASSSGGGRSGANVLTF.

The chain links TRBV7-9 to TRBJ1-1; no DNA is available, so the TRBD1 call from TCRdb remains unchecked. This CDR3 comprises 15 residues. Germline V gene data show CDR1 as SEHNR and CDR2 as FQNEAQ (reference sequence). CDR3 region: CASSFYRGEDTEAFF.

The chain joins TRBV4-1 to TRBJ2-5; the D gene TCRdb calls, TRBD2, cannot be checked with no DNA. This CDR3 comprises 16 residues. Germline-derived CDR1 and CDR2 are MGHRA and YSYEKL. The CDR3 loop is CASSQDRGRPQETQYF.